These T cell receptor beta chains were read from a single sample in a study of blood T cell repertoires in COVID-19. TCRdb keeps only in-frame clones here, not all; method: immunoSEQ multiplex PCR. The sample lists about 98,000 clones; 86% were seen once. The sequenced sample consisted of peripheral blood. Receptors were obtained from a man over 45 with acute or convalescent COVID-19. Both conserved end residues are part of each CDR3. Fields, in order: J gene, V gene, clone size, D gene, CDR3 DNA, CDR3 protein. A D gene is named only where the DNA matches it firmly. Not all rows give a size; the values are once, few, many and, for expanded clones, a class.

J gene: TRBJ2-1
V gene: TRBV29-1
clone size: -
D gene: TRBD2
CDR3 DNA: TGCAGCGTTGAAGATGGGGCTAGCGGGGGGAATGAGCAGTTCTTC
CDR3 protein: CSVEDGASGGNEQFF

J gene: TRBJ2-1
V gene: TRBV4-1
clone size: -
D gene: TRBD2
CDR3 DNA: TGCGCCAGCAGCCAAGATCTTTCTAGCGGGAGAGTTCTGTTCTTC
CDR3 protein: CASSQDLSSGRVLFF

J gene: TRBJ1-1
V gene: TRBV19
clone size: -
D gene: -
CDR3 DNA: TGTGCCAGTACCCTAAACGGAGGGGCGAACACTGAAGCTTTCTTT
CDR3 protein: CASTLNGGANTEAFF

J gene: TRBJ2-2
V gene: TRBV11-3
clone size: -
D gene: -
CDR3 DNA: TGTGCCAGCAGCCCGAAGCCTACCGGGGAGCTGTTTTTT
CDR3 protein: CASSPKPTGELFF

J gene: TRBJ2-3
V gene: TRBV29-1
clone size: -
D gene: -
CDR3 DNA: TGCAGCACCCGGCAGGGGAACGCAGATACGCAGTATTTT
CDR3 protein: CSTRQGNADTQYF

J gene: TRBJ1-1
V gene: TRBV19
clone size: -
D gene: TRBD1
CDR3 DNA: TGTGCCAGTAGTCAGGGACAGGGTCGAACTGAAGCTTTCTTT
CDR3 protein: CASSQGQGRTEAFF

J gene: TRBJ1-2
V gene: TRBV27
clone size: -
D gene: -
CDR3 DNA: TGTGCCAGCAGTTTCAGGGCTAACTATGGCTACACCTTC
CDR3 protein: CASSFRANYGYTF

J gene: TRBJ2-2
V gene: TRBV25-1
clone size: -
D gene: -
CDR3 DNA: TGTGCCAGCAGTGAATACCTAAACACCGGGGAGCTGTTTTTT
CDR3 protein: CASSEYLNTGELFF

J gene: TRBJ1-4
V gene: TRBV12-2
clone size: -
D gene: -
CDR3 DNA: TGTGCAAGTCGCTTAGCCGACAGATATAATGAAAAACTGTTTTTT
CDR3 protein: CASRLADRYNEKLFF

J gene: TRBJ1-3
V gene: TRBV2
clone size: -
D gene: -
CDR3 DNA: TGTGCCAGTCTAATGGGGCTTGGAAACACCATATATTTT
CDR3 protein: CASLMGLGNTIYF

J gene: TRBJ1-4
V gene: TRBV27
clone size: -
D gene: TRBD1
CDR3 DNA: TGTGCCAGCAGTCCAGGGACAGGGAGGAATGAAAAACTGTTTTTT
CDR3 protein: CASSPGTGRNEKLFF

J gene: TRBJ2-1
V gene: TRBV5-8
clone size: -
D gene: -
CDR3 DNA: TGTGCCAGCAGCTTGTCTCCGACGGGATACAATGAGCAGTTCTTC
CDR3 protein: CASSLSPTGYNEQFF

J gene: TRBJ1-1
V gene: TRBV5-1
clone size: -
D gene: -
CDR3 DNA: TGCGCCAGCAGCGAGAGGAGGGGAGATGCAGCTTTCTTT
CDR3 protein: CASSERRGDAAFF

J gene: TRBJ2-4
V gene: TRBV2
clone size: -
D gene: TRBD1
CDR3 DNA: TGTGCCAGCAGTATGACAGGGGGCTCAAACATTCAGTACTTC
CDR3 protein: CASSMTGGSNIQYF

J gene: TRBJ1-5
V gene: TRBV5-8
clone size: -
D gene: TRBD1
CDR3 DNA: TGTGCCACCTCCGGACAGGGGAGGATTCAGCCCCAGCATTTT
CDR3 protein: CATSGQGRIQPQHF

J gene: TRBJ1-2
V gene: TRBV19
clone size: -
D gene: TRBD1
CDR3 DNA: TGTGCCACCGACAGGGGGGCCAACTATGGCTACACCTTC
CDR3 protein: CATDRGANYGYTF

J gene: TRBJ1-4
V gene: TRBV2
clone size: -
D gene: -
CDR3 DNA: TGTGCCAGCAGTGAGGGACTTGCCAGGAACCGTGAAAAACTGTTTTTT
CDR3 protein: CASSEGLARNREKLFF

J gene: TRBJ2-1
V gene: TRBV24-1
clone size: -
D gene: -
CDR3 DNA: TGTGCCACCAGTGAAGCAATGCGGGTCAATGAGCAGTTCTTC
CDR3 protein: CATSEAMRVNEQFF

J gene: TRBJ1-5
V gene: TRBV19
clone size: -
D gene: -
CDR3 DNA: TGTGCCAGTAGTATACGGGTCGATCAGCCCCAGCATTTT
CDR3 protein: CASSIRVDQPQHF

J gene: TRBJ2-1
V gene: TRBV6-5
clone size: few
D gene: -
CDR3 DNA: TGTGCCAGCAGAAGGACTGGGCATGGAGAGCAGTTCTTC
CDR3 protein: CASRRTGHGEQFF

J gene: TRBJ1-2
V gene: TRBV6-5
clone size: -
D gene: TRBD1
CDR3 DNA: TGTGCCAGCAACCGACAGGGGGGGAGCTATGGCTACACCTTC
CDR3 protein: CASNRQGGSYGYTF

J gene: TRBJ2-1
V gene: TRBV7-9
clone size: few
D gene: TRBD2
CDR3 DNA: TGTGCCAGCAGCCCAAGCGGGAGCTCCTACAATGAGCAGTTCTTC
CDR3 protein: CASSPSGSSYNEQFF

J gene: TRBJ2-2
V gene: TRBV21-1
clone size: -
D gene: -
CDR3 DNA: TGTGCCAGCAGCAAAGCGCCCCTCGGACAGGGGTCGAACACCGGGGAGCTGTTTTTT
CDR3 protein: CASSKAPLGQGSNTGELFF

J gene: TRBJ1-2
V gene: TRBV5-6
clone size: -
D gene: -
CDR3 DNA: TGTGCCAGCAGCTTTAAGGACACCAGGTTCGAGGGCTACACCTTC
CDR3 protein: CASSFKDTRFEGYTF

J gene: TRBJ1-6
V gene: TRBV6-6
clone size: -
D gene: -
CDR3 DNA: TGTGCCAGCATTATAGCTCTACGGGGAAATTCACCCCTCCACTTT
CDR3 protein: CASIIALRGNSPLHF

J gene: TRBJ2-3
V gene: TRBV5-1
clone size: -
D gene: TRBD1
CDR3 DNA: TGCGCCAGCAGCTTGTCGACAGGGCGCACAGATACGCAGTATTTT
CDR3 protein: CASSLSTGRTDTQYF

J gene: TRBJ2-1
V gene: TRBV12-3/TRBV12-4
clone size: -
D gene: -
CDR3 DNA: TGTGCCAGCAGTTTGACGGAGGGTAATGAGCAGTTCTTC
CDR3 protein: CASSLTEGNEQFF

J gene: TRBJ1-1
V gene: TRBV4-1
clone size: -
D gene: TRBD1
CDR3 DNA: TGCGCCAGCAGCCAATTAACACAGGGGAGATATGAAGCTTTCTTT
CDR3 protein: CASSQLTQGRYEAFF

J gene: TRBJ1-1
V gene: TRBV11-3
clone size: -
D gene: -
CDR3 DNA: TGTGCCAGCAGAAAGCGGGAAGAAGCTTTCTTT
CDR3 protein: CASRKREEAFF

J gene: TRBJ1-2
V gene: TRBV18
clone size: -
D gene: TRBD1
CDR3 DNA: TGTGCCAGCTCACCTGCGGGGACAGGGATACAGAGTGGCTACACCTTC
CDR3 protein: CASSPAGTGIQSGYTF

J gene: TRBJ1-2
V gene: TRBV7-8
clone size: -
D gene: TRBD1
CDR3 DNA: TGTGCCAGCAGCCCCGGACAGGGGGACTATGGCTACACCTTC
CDR3 protein: CASSPGQGDYGYTF

J gene: TRBJ1-4
V gene: TRBV30
clone size: -
D gene: TRBD1
CDR3 DNA: TGTGCCTGGACTACGGGACAGTTGGAAGGTGAAAAACTGTTTTTT
CDR3 protein: CAWTTGQLEGEKLFF

J gene: TRBJ1-1
V gene: TRBV5-5
clone size: few
D gene: -
CDR3 DNA: TGTGCCAGCAGCTTGGGGGGCAGCTGGAACACTGAAGCTTTCTTT
CDR3 protein: CASSLGGSWNTEAFF

J gene: TRBJ1-1
V gene: TRBV12-3/TRBV12-4
clone size: once
D gene: -
CDR3 DNA: TGTGCCAGCAGTTTGAGTTCGGGGTCTGAAGCTTTCTTT
CDR3 protein: CASSLSSGSEAFF

J gene: TRBJ1-2
V gene: TRBV11-2
clone size: -
D gene: TRBD1
CDR3 DNA: TGTGCCAGCAGCCCAGGTGGGACAGTCCGGCGTAGGGACTATGGCTACACCTTC
CDR3 protein: CASSPGGTVRRRDYGYTF

J gene: TRBJ2-7
V gene: TRBV10-1
clone size: -
D gene: -
CDR3 DNA: TGCGCCAGCAGTGACGATCCTAGCAACTCCTACGAGCAGTACTTC
CDR3 protein: CASSDDPSNSYEQYF